What follows are 30 T cell receptor beta chains derived from one specimen sequenced in a study of patients and donors after allogeneic stem cell transplantation. TCRdb passed the RT-PCR reads through MiXCR, listing each CDR3 protein once. The sample lists about 110,000 distinct CDR3 sequences, roughly 37% occurring once. The source material was blood, either unsorted or a sorted T cell fraction (not recorded which). These receptors all come from a human donor who was either an allogeneic HSCT recipient or a stem cell or donor lymphocyte infusion donor (not recorded which). It is not recorded whose cells these are; they may come from a transplant donor.

A few counts support this clonotype. The rearrangement joins TRBV29-1 to TRBJ2-7; 12 positions agree with TRBD2. Trimming cost V 5 bases and J 3 bases; bases outside gene matches: 8. This CDR3 region has 15 residues. In germline, CDR1 is SQVTM, CDR2 ANQGSEA. The CDR3 loop is CSVPGTSGPLYEQYF. CDR3 coding DNA: TGCAGCGTTCCCGGGACTAGCGGGCCCCTCTACGAGCAGTACTTC.

A few counts support this clonotype. V and J are TRBV5-1 and TRBJ2-1; tentative D call: TRBD1 (5 bases). There are 15 residues in the CDR3. V was pared by 0 bases and J by 1 base, with 8 bases between. Germline CDR1 is SGHRS and CDR2 is YFSETQ. For the CDR3, the DNA is TGCGCCAGCAGCTTGGCCAGGGAATCCTACAATGAGCAGTTCTTC. Protein sequence: CASSLARESYNEQFF.

V is TRBV10-2 and J is TRBJ1-1; D ambiguous. V was trimmed by 7 bases and J by 6 bases, leaving 21 bases between them. This CDR3 contains 15 residues. CDR1 WSHSY and CDR2 SAAADI come from the germline V gene. DNA for the CDR3: TGCGCCAGCACCCCTCGATACAATGGTAGGGCTGAAGCTTTCTTT. Translating it yields CASTPRYNGRAEAFF.

This clonotype turned up a few times. This chain links TRBV6-2 or TRBV6-3 with TRBJ2-7; a weak D match, TRBD2 (6 bases). This CDR3 has 15 residues. Trimming pared 0 bases from V and 0 bases from J, leaving 9 bases between. Germline CDR1 is MNHEY and CDR2 is SVGEGT. DNA of the CDR3: TGTGCCAGCAGTTACTCGGCGGGAAACTCCTACGAGCAGTACTTC. Its protein is CASSYSAGNSYEQYF.

This clonotype was seen a few times. V is TRBV21-1 and J is TRBJ1-4; the tabulated D call, TRBD1, remains unverified against the DNA. TRBV21-1 is designated a pseudogene. The CDR3 runs 18 residues. CDR3 DNA: TGTGCCAGCAGGCCACCGGGGCAAGATGATTCAACTAATGAAAAACTGTTTTTT. It translates to CASRPPGQDDSTNEKLFF.

This clonotype was picked up one time. The J gene is TRBJ2-3, the V gene TRBV20-1, with 7 bases fitting TRBD1. V lost 4 bases to trimming and J lost 2 bases; unmatched junction nucleotides: 6. Per the germline V gene, CDR1 is DFQATT and CDR2 is SNEGSKA (reference sequence). This CDR3 has 14 amino acids. This CDR3 is CSAIYRGVTDTQYF. CDR3 in DNA: TGCAGTGCTATATACAGGGGAGTCACAGATACGCAGTATTTT.

The chain recombines TRBV15 with TRBJ1-4; tentatively, D is TRBD1 (5 bases). Deletions cut 5 bases from V and 4 bases from J, with 14 bases between. This CDR3 has 15 amino acids. CDR1 and CDR2 from the germline V gene are LNHNV and YYDKDF (reference sequence). CDR3: CATSRAGTFNEKLFF. The DNA for the CDR3 is TGTGCCACCAGCCGCGCCGGGACGTTTAATGAAAAACTGTTTTTT.

The genes are TRBV29-1 and TRBJ2-7, with D perhaps TRBD2 (5 bases). Germline CDR1 SQVTM, CDR2 ANQGSEA. Trimming removed 6 bases at V and 2 bases at J, with 17 bases between. This CDR3 is built from 14 residues. In nucleotides, the CDR3 is TGCAGCGTAGTCGGACGGACTCGTCCCTACGAGCAGTACTTC. Protein sequence: CSVVGRTRPYEQYF.

The V call is TRBV20-1, the J call TRBJ2-1, with 13 bases identical to TRBD2. This CDR3 is 17 amino acids long. V was pared by 0 bases and J by 0 bases, with 2 bases of the junction left unmatched. CDR1 and CDR2 (germline): DFQATT, SNEGSKA (reference sequence). The CDR3 region has the DNA TGCAGTGCTAGAGAACTAGCGGGAGGGCCCTCCTACAATGAGCAGTTCTTC. Protein sequence: CSARELAGGPSYNEQFF.

This chain uses TRBV30 with TRBJ1-1; no reliable D call. Germline lookup yields CDR1 GTSNPN and CDR2 SVGIG (reference sequence). The CDR3 contains 15 residues. V was shortened by 0 bases and J by 1 base, with 12 bases between the two germline ends. The CDR3 reads CAWSVLNIRNTEAFF. DNA for the CDR3: TGTGCCTGGAGTGTACTGAACATTAGGAACACTGAAGCTTTCTTT.

The chain carries TRBV12-3 or TRBV12-4 and TRBJ2-4, with 8 bases that match TRBD1. The CDR3 is 14 amino acids. Trimming cost V 4 bases and J 6 bases; bases outside gene matches: 5. The CDR3 region is CASSSGQGSNIQYF. CDR3 coding DNA: TGTGCCAGCAGTTCCGGACAGGGATCAAACATTCAGTACTTC.

The chain joins TRBV10-3 to TRBJ2-7, with 7 bases aligning to TRBD1. V was clipped by 10 bases and J by 3 bases; unmatched bases: 9. This CDR3 is 13 amino acids long. Germline V gene sequence: CDR1 ENHRY, CDR2 SYGVKD. The CDR3 DNA reads as TGTGCCACCACGGGACAGAGATTCTACGAGCAGTACTTC. Translated, it gives CATTGQRFYEQYF.

This rearrangement joins TRBV4-3 to TRBJ2-3, with unresolved D. The germline V gene encodes CDR1 LGHNA and CDR2 YSLEER. CDR3 length equals 12 residues. V was trimmed by 0 bases and J by 4 bases, leaving 2 bases between them. The CDR3, as DNA: TGCGCCAGCAGCCAAGATTCAGATACGCAGTATTTT. This translates into CASSQDSDTQYF.

The CDR3 protein is CASSTTSGRVRDEQFF. The CDR3 DNA sequence: TGTGCCAGCAGTACGACTAGCGGGAGGGTTAGGGATGAGCAGTTCTTC. The rearrangement uses TRBV6-5 and TRBJ2-1, with 14 positions matching TRBD2. This CDR3 has 16 residues. Germline assignment: CDR1 MNHEY and CDR2 SVGAGI. V trimming: 5 bases; J trimming: 8 bases; junction bases outside the gene matches: 8.

The chain links TRBV9 to TRBJ2-3; unclear D gene. V lost 3 bases and J 0 bases, leaving 8 bases between the germline ends. Germline V gene sequence: CDR1 SGDLS, CDR2 YYNGEE. The CDR3 consists of 14 residues. The CDR3 reads CASSDPGSTDTQYF. The DNA of the CDR3 is TGTGCCAGCAGCGACCCCGGAAGCACAGATACGCAGTATTTT.

The CDR3 coding sequence is TGTGCCAGCAGTTTATCCTGGGCGCAGGGGCAGCAGTTCTTC. It translates to CASSLSWAQGQQFF. The chain couples TRBV28 to TRBJ2-1, with a possible D match to TRBD1 (6 bases). The V and J ends lost 1 base and 11 bases respectively, with 15 bases between them. CDR1 is MDHEN and CDR2 is SYDVKM in the germline V gene. This CDR3 is built from 14 residues.

The rearrangement uses TRBV7-2 and TRBJ2-3; D remains unclear. There are 13 residues in the CDR3. V was pared by 4 bases and J by 3 bases, with 8 bases between. Germline V lookup: CDR1 SGHTA, CDR2 FQGNSA. This chain's CDR3 is CASSSRQTDTQYF. In nucleotides, the CDR3 is TGTGCCAGCAGCTCAAGACAAACAGATACGCAGTATTTT.

This chain connects TRBV10-3 to TRBJ2-7; 9 nucleotides agree with TRBD1. This CDR3 is 14 amino acids long. J was trimmed by 4 bases and V by 10 bases; bases with no gene match: 11. Germline lookup yields CDR1 ENHRY and CDR2 SYGVKD. The CDR3 DNA reads as TGTGCCACCCACACAGGGGGCTTAGGTTACGAGCAGTACTTC. Translation gives CATHTGGLGYEQYF.

The sample holds a few counts of this clonotype. The CDR3 DNA reads TGCAGTGCTAGCGTCAGCCACGAGCAGTACTTC. It encodes CSASVSHEQYF. The genes are TRBV20-1 and TRBJ2-7, with D unresolved. Trimming shortened V by 3 bases and J by 5 bases, and 8 bases separated the two germline ends. Germline CDR1 DFQATT, CDR2 SNEGSKA (reference sequence). The CDR3 consists of 11 residues.

This chain links TRBV15 with TRBJ2-3, with D perhaps being TRBD1 or TRBD2 (5 bases each). CDR3 length: 17 residues. Looked up from germline, CDR1 is LNHNV and CDR2 is YYDKDF (reference sequence). V was cut by 2 bases and J by 2 bases, with 17 bases left in between. The CDR3 DNA is TGTGCCACCAGCAGACCAGGACCGGGACCACACACAGATACGCAGTATTTT. This sequence encodes CATSRPGPGPHTDTQYF.

The CDR3 reads CASSLTTGENTEAFF. The CDR3 region has the DNA TGTGCCAGCAGCCTGACGACAGGTGAGAACACTGAAGCTTTCTTT. The chain recombines TRBV25-1 with TRBJ1-1; D may be TRBD1 (6 bases). The CDR3 runs 15 residues. Germline V gene data show CDR1 as MGHDK and CDR2 as SYGVNS. Trimming shortened V by 6 bases and J by 1 base, and 15 bases separated the two germline ends.

The chain has TRBV12-3 or TRBV12-4 and TRBJ2-7; D remains ambiguous. Trimming pared 5 bases from V and 3 bases from J, leaving 8 bases between. This CDR3 comprises 12 residues. The CDR3 reads CASSLPYYEQYF. Here the CDR3 DNA reads TGTGCCAGCAGTCTCCCCTACTACGAGCAGTACTTC.

This clonotype occurred many times. CDR3 protein: CASSPFRGRNTEAFF. CDR3 DNA sequence: TGTGCCAGCTCACCATTCCGTGGGCGGAACACTGAAGCTTTCTTT. The chain recombines TRBV18 with TRBJ1-1; D is uncertain. V lost 2 bases to trimming and J lost 1 base, with 11 bases between them. Germline V gene sequence: CDR1 KGHSH, CDR2 LQKENI. This CDR3 is 15 amino acids long.

This chain joins TRBV11-2 and TRBJ1-2, with a tentative D call TRBD1 (5 bases). The CDR3 has 14 residues. The germline gives CDR1 SGHAT, CDR2 FQNNGV. Between the trimmed V and J ends, which lost 5 bases and 8 bases, there was a span of 18 bases. The CDR3 spells CASSPPPQGKGYTF. CDR3 in DNA: TGTGCCAGCAGCCCACCCCCGCAGGGAAAGGGCTACACCTTC.

This clonotype was picked up a small number of times. This chain joins TRBV5-1 and TRBJ2-1; 7 nucleotides line up with TRBD2. Germline V gives CDR1 SGHRS, CDR2 YFSETQ. There are 16 residues in the CDR3. Trimming took 3 bases from V and 1 from J; bases not matched to a gene: 7. The CDR3 DNA is TGCGCCAGCAGCTCCGGACTAGAGCGGTCCTACAATGAGCAGTTCTTC. It yields the protein CASSSGLERSYNEQFF. The whole variable domain, remainder taken from reference TRBV5-1 and TRBJ2-1, is KAGVTQTPRYLIKTRGQQVTLSCSPISGHRSVSWYQQTPGQGLQFLFEYFSETQRNKGNFPGRFSGRQFSNSRSEMNVSTLELGDSALYLCASSSGLERSYNEQFFGPGTRLTVL.

J is TRBJ2-5 and V is TRBV12-3 or TRBV12-4, with TRBD1 matching 8 bases. Unmatched junction bases numbered 4, after V lost 6 bases and J lost 4 bases. The CDR3 extends over 13 amino acids. The CDR3 spells CASSPDRAETQYF. As DNA, the CDR3 is TGTGCCAGCAGCCCGGACAGGGCAGAGACCCAGTACTTC.

This chain joins TRBV29-1 and TRBJ2-5, with D tentatively TRBD1 or TRBD2 (6 bases each). This CDR3 has 13 amino acids. CDR1 and CDR2 from the germline V gene are SQVTM and ANQGSEA. Trimming stripped 4 bases from V and 0 bases from J, with 9 bases between. CDR3 protein: CSVGRDNQETQYF. The CDR3 DNA sequence: TGCAGCGTTGGGCGGGACAACCAAGAGACCCAGTACTTC.

This CDR3 is CASTQRTGYGYTF. Here the CDR3 DNA reads TGTGCCAGCACCCAGCGGACGGGGTATGGCTACACCTTC. This chain joins TRBV12-3 or TRBV12-4 and TRBJ1-2, with D uncertain. This CDR3 contains 13 residues. Trimming stripped 7 bases from V and 5 bases from J, with 14 bases between.

This clonotype turned up a few times. The J gene is TRBJ2-7, the V gene TRBV27; either TRBD1 or TRBD2 may supply D (5 bases each). The CDR3 extends over 15 amino acids. V lost 6 bases and J lost 2, with 17 bases in between. Germline V gene sequence: CDR1 MNHEY, CDR2 SMNVEV (reference sequence). The CDR3 sequence is CASSPRDGPTYEQYF. In DNA, the CDR3 is TGTGCCAGCAGCCCAAGGGACGGACCAACCTACGAGCAGTACTTC.

The chain uses TRBV12-3 or TRBV12-4 and TRBJ1-6; D may be TRBD1 (6 bases). This CDR3 contains 14 residues. Trimming removed 3 bases from V and 8 bases from J, with 11 bases in between. The CDR3 sequence is CASSFGGPDSPLHF. In DNA, the CDR3 is TGTGCCAGCAGTTTTGGGGGCCCAGATTCACCCCTCCACTTT.